The 32 T cell receptor beta chains presented below share a single source sample, sequenced in a study of identical twins. TCRdb reprocessed the 5' RACE reads via MiXCR and lists one record per CDR3 protein. This sample yields 1.5 million to 2 million distinct CDR3 sequences, of which about 31% are seen a single time; over 0.25% belongs to the top ten. Sample: cord blood. Every receptor here comes from a newborn girl in good health.

This clonotype showed up many times. This chain joins TRBV2 and TRBJ2-7; perhaps TRBD2 as D (6 bases). Per germline, CDR1 SNHLY and CDR2 FYNNEI. V lost 4 bases, J lost 0 bases, and 7 bases lay in between. This CDR3 region has 13 residues. The CDR3 bases are TGTGCCAGCAGTGGGACTACCTCCTACGAGCAGTACTTC. Translating it yields CASSGTTSYEQYF.

This clonotype showed up just a few times. The J gene is TRBJ2-1, the V gene TRBV12-3 or TRBV12-4, with a tentative D call TRBD2 (6 bases). There are 15 residues in the CDR3. The V and J ends lost 3 bases and 0 bases respectively, with 9 bases between them. CDR3 in DNA: TGTGCCAGCAGTTTTCACGGGAGCTCCTACAATGAGCAGTTCTTC. Translating gives CASSFHGSSYNEQFF.

The sample holds a few counts of this clonotype. The gene calls are TRBV27 and TRBJ2-1; 11 nucleotides agree with TRBD2. Germline CDR1 is MNHEY and CDR2 is SMNVEV (reference sequence). With V trimmed by 4 bases and J by 0 bases, 17 bases remained unmatched. The CDR3 is made up of 21 amino acids. Written as DNA, the CDR3 is TGTGCCAGCAGTTCGTATCCCACTACTAGCGGGGGCCTAAGCTCCTACAATGAGCAGTTCTTC. Encoded protein: CASSSYPTTSGGLSSYNEQFF.

This clonotype showed up many times. The chain combines TRBV27 with TRBJ2-7; maybe TRBD1 (6 bases). The CDR3 is made up of 14 amino acids. The V gene's germline CDR1 is MNHEY and CDR2 SMNVEV (reference sequence). V gave up 5 bases and J gave up 4 bases, with 15 bases separating them. CDR3 nucleotides: TGTGCCAGCAGTCTTGGGGTCGGGACATACGAGCAGTACTTC. Translating it yields CASSLGVGTYEQYF.

There are a few counts of this clonotype. The rearrangement uses TRBV27 and TRBJ2-7, with 14 bases identical to TRBD2. CDR1 is MNHEY and CDR2 is SMNVEV in the germline V gene (reference sequence). Germline trimming cut 5 bases from V and 2 bases from J; bases unmatched to any gene: 5. This CDR3 is built from 16 residues. CDR3 residues: CASSSRTSGGTYEQYF. The DNA for the CDR3 is TGTGCCAGCAGTAGTAGGACTAGCGGGGGGACCTACGAGCAGTACTTC.

This clonotype appeared a single time. This chain connects TRBV20-1 to TRBJ1-2, with a weak D call TRBD1 (6 bases). Trimming left V 0 bases short and J 8 bases short, with 13 bases between. The germline gives CDR1 DFQATT, CDR2 SNEGSKA (reference sequence). CDR3 length: 13 amino acids. Written as DNA, the CDR3 is TGCAGTGCTAGAGATGCGGGGGCGGGGGGCTACACCTTC. This translates into CSARDAGAGGYTF.

V gene TRBV29-1 combines with J gene TRBJ2-1; D may be TRBD2 (5 bases). The DNA matches TRBJ2-7 better at its end, which makes the J call doubtful. The CDR3 is 15 amino acids. Looked up from germline, CDR1 is SQVTM and CDR2 is ANQGSEA. For the CDR3, the DNA is TGCAGCGTTGAATTGACGGAGGACTCCTACAATGAGCAGTACTTC. Translation gives CSVELTEDSYNEQYF.

This chain's CDR3 is CASSLEAGGGTDTQYF. The DNA for the CDR3 is TGTGCCAGCAGCTTAGAGGCGGGGGGCGGCACAGATACGCAGTATTTT. The chain has TRBV7-6 and TRBJ2-3; 8 nucleotides align to TRBD2. The CDR3 is made up of 16 amino acids. The V segment lost 1 base and the J segment 1 base; nucleotides outside the gene matches: 4. Looked up from germline, CDR1 is SGHVS and CDR2 is FNYEAQ.

This clonotype was seen only a few times. The genes are TRBV20-1 and TRBJ2-4; unclear D gene. CDR3 size: 13 residues. From germline, CDR1 is DFQATT and CDR2 SNEGSKA (reference sequence). V was shortened by 6 bases and J by 2 bases, with 11 bases between the two germline ends. CDR3 sequence: CSAQGPTKNIQYF. CDR3 coding DNA: TGCAGTGCCCAAGGACCAACCAAAAACATTCAGTACTTC.

This clonotype was detected ten times or more. The chain uses TRBV12-3 or TRBV12-4 and TRBJ2-3; D perhaps matches TRBD2 (6 bases). CDR3 length equals 16 residues. Trimming removed 0 bases from V and 2 bases from J, with 12 bases in between. CDR3 bases: TGTGCCAGCAGTTTAGCAGGGCGGGGACCCACAGATACGCAGTATTTT. The encoded protein is CASSLAGRGPTDTQYF.

The chain recombines TRBV12-3 or TRBV12-4 with TRBJ2-3, with unresolved D. With 7 bases removed from V and 3 bases from J, the gap between germline ends came to 11 bases. This CDR3 comprises 13 residues. CDR3 DNA sequence: TGTGCCAGCACCATTAGTCTTACAGATACGCAGTATTTT. It specifies CASTISLTDTQYF.

About this clonotype: A junction end diverges from the germline sequence, so it may reflect a read error. The chain links TRBV10-3 to TRBJ2-7; 8 bases agree with TRBD1. The CDR3 has 15 residues. The germline CDR1 and CDR2 sequences are ENHRY and SYGVKD. The CDR3 nucleotides are TGTGCCGTCAGTGAAGGGCAGGGGGCATCCTACGAGCAGTACTTC. The encoded protein is CAVSEGQGASYEQYF.

This clonotype was seen a single time. CDR3 DNA sequence: TGTGCCAGCAGCGTCAGTGGGGGGGGCATGAACACTGAAGCTTTCTTT. Amino acids: CASSVSGGGMNTEAFF. The V and J genes are TRBV9 and TRBJ1-1; a weak D match, TRBD1 (6 bases). Per germline, CDR1 SGDLS and CDR2 YYNGEE. V was shortened by 2 bases and J by 0 bases, with 14 bases between the two germline ends. The CDR3 has 16 residues. Together with reference TRBV9 and TRBJ1-1, the CDR3 gives the full variable domain: DSGVTQTPKHLITATGQRVTLRCSPRSGDLSVYWYQQSLDQGLQFLIQYYNGEERAKGNILERFSAQQFPDLHSELNLSSLELGDSALYFCASSVSGGGMNTEAFFGQGTRLTVV.

This rearrangement joins TRBV7-9 to TRBJ1-2, with 7 bases that match TRBD1. Germline V gene lookup returns CDR1 SEHNR and CDR2 FQNEAQ (reference sequence). The CDR3 contains 16 residues. J lost 6 bases, V lost 5 bases, and 15 bases had no gene match. CDR3 protein: CASSQKTGKVGHGYTF. CDR3 in DNA: TGTGCCAGCAGCCAAAAGACAGGGAAAGTAGGGCATGGCTACACCTTC.

In its sample, this clonotype was seen a few times. The CDR3 coding sequence is TGTGCCAGCAGAGGGAGGATAAAGGATGGCTACACCTTC. It specifies CASRGRIKDGYTF. The rearrangement uses TRBV27 and TRBJ1-2; D unresolved. The CDR3 covers 13 residues. Germline V CDR1 and CDR2: MNHEY, SMNVEV (reference sequence). Trimming stripped 6 bases from V and 6 bases from J, with 14 bases between.

This chain connects TRBV2 to TRBJ2-2, with a weak D call TRBD1 (6 bases). This CDR3 region has 13 residues. Trimming shortened V by 8 bases and J by 7 bases, and 14 bases separated the two germline ends. The germline CDR1 and CDR2 sequences are SNHLY and FYNNEI. The CDR3 region has the DNA TGTGCCAGCTCGGACAGTCTGGGCGGGGAGCTGTTTTTT. Its protein is CASSDSLGGELFF.

This clonotype was counted a few times. The rearrangement links TRBV28 to TRBJ2-7; the match to TRBD2 covers 11 bases. V lost 3 bases, J lost 4 bases, and 17 bases stayed unmatched. Germline-derived CDR1 and CDR2 are MDHEN and SYDVKM. CDR3 size: 19 residues. The CDR3 loop reads CASSLGWPGPTSGSYEQYF. Here the CDR3 DNA reads TGTGCCAGCAGTTTGGGTTGGCCGGGCCCAACTAGCGGGAGTTACGAGCAGTACTTC. Filled out from reference TRBV28 and TRBJ2-7, the complete variable domain reads DVKVTQSSRYLVKRTGEKVFLECVQDMDHENMFWYRQDPGLGLRLIYFSYDVKMKEKGDIPEGYSVSREKKERFSLILESASTNQTSMYLCASSLGWPGPTSGSYEQYFGPGTRLTVT.

This clonotype was counted only a few times. The chain uses TRBV20-1 and TRBJ2-7, with D possibly being TRBD1 (6 bases). The CDR3 spans 14 residues. Trimming removed 5 bases from V and 0 bases from J, with 14 bases in between. Germline loops: CDR1 DFQATT, CDR2 SNEGSKA (reference sequence). The CDR3 spells CSASTGHGSYEQYF. CDR3 nucleotides: TGCAGTGCTTCTACGGGACATGGCTCCTACGAGCAGTACTTC.

This clonotype appeared a few times. V gene TRBV28 combines with J gene TRBJ2-4; 9 nucleotides agree with TRBD2. TRBJ2-7 explains the end of the DNA better; the J call may be wrong. Looked up from germline, CDR1 is MDHEN and CDR2 is SYDVKM. The CDR3 contains 14 residues. CDR3 sequence reads: CASTNSGRGIEQYF. The DNA for the CDR3 is TGTGCCAGCACCAATAGCGGGAGAGGGATCGAGCAGTACTTC.

This clonotype came up many times. The chain employs TRBV12-3 or TRBV12-4 and TRBJ2-4, with D perhaps matching TRBD2 (7 bases). The CDR3 runs to 14 residues. V was trimmed by 3 bases and J by 8 bases, leaving 14 bases between them. CDR3 sequence reads: CASSFGGAEYIQYF. For the CDR3, the DNA is TGTGCCAGCAGTTTTGGGGGGGCGGAATACATTCAGTACTTC.

V and J are TRBV4-2 and TRBJ1-1; unclear D gene. The CDR3 length is 16 residues. Germline CDR1 LGHNA, CDR2 YNFKEQ. Deletions cut 0 bases from V and 4 bases from J, with 15 bases between. CDR3 nucleotide sequence: TGTGCCAGCAGCCAAGAACCGGGTTCCATGAGCACTGAAGCTTTCTTT. It yields the protein CASSQEPGSMSTEAFF.

The chain carries TRBV3-1 and TRBJ2-4; 7 nucleotides line up with TRBD1. The assigned J gene may be wrong: the sequence end matches TRBJ2-7 better. CDR1 and CDR2 from the germline V gene are LGHDT and YNNKEL (reference sequence). The CDR3 runs to 16 residues. The CDR3 bases are TGTGCCAGCAGCCAAGATAGGGGACAGCCTTTCTACGAGCAGTACTTC. Its protein is CASSQDRGQPFYEQYF.

Comments on this clonotype: At one boundary the junction diverges from the germline segment, which might be a read error. The chain has TRBV30 and TRBJ1-6; D is unclear. This CDR3 comprises 13 residues. Germline V gene data show CDR1 as GTSNPN and CDR2 as SVGIG (reference sequence). As DNA, the CDR3 is TGTGCCGTCGCCCCCTCCGATAATTCACCCCTCCACTTT. Encoded protein: CAVAPSDNSPLHF.

This chain joins TRBV10-3 and TRBJ2-7; the match to TRBD2 covers 7 bases. Trimming took 3 bases from V and 7 from J; bases not matched to a gene: 12. Germline V gene data show CDR1 as ENHRY and CDR2 as SYGVKD. The CDR3 runs 15 residues. In nucleotides, the CDR3 is TGTGCCATCAGTGACGGCGGGCGACTAGCAGAGGAGCAGTACTTC. As protein: CAISDGGRLAEEQYF.

This clonotype was seen a handful of times. V usage is TRBV20-1 and J usage is TRBJ2-1; possibly TRBD2 for D (6 bases). The CDR3 extends over 14 amino acids. Germline V gene lookup returns CDR1 DFQATT and CDR2 SNEGSKA (reference sequence). Trimming left V 1 base short and J 2 bases short, with 9 bases between. CDR3 in DNA: TGCAGTGCTAGAGGGGCTAGCGCCTACAATGAGCAGTTCTTC. It codes for CSARGASAYNEQFF.

In its sample, this clonotype was seen many times. The gene calls are TRBV28 and TRBJ2-3, with D possibly matching TRBD2 (6 bases). Trimming stripped 5 bases from V and 3 bases from J, with 12 bases between. From germline, CDR1 is MDHEN and CDR2 SYDVKM. The CDR3 is 14 residues long. CDR3 region: CASSRREWTDTQYF. For the CDR3, the DNA is TGTGCCAGCAGTAGGAGGGAGTGGACAGATACGCAGTATTTT.

Worth noting for this clonotype: This likely comes from a read error, as the CDR3 has no conserved phenylalanine or tryptophan at its end. This chain connects TRBV28 to TRBJ2-1; 7 nucleotides align to TRBD2. CDR3 size: 15 residues. Trimming at V came to 6 bases and at J to 3 bases, leaving 8 bases not matched to a gene. Germline V gives CDR1 MDHEN, CDR2 SYDVKM. CDR3 bases: TGTGCCAGCAGGTGGGGGACTACCTACTACAATGAGCAGTTCTTA. Translating gives CASRWGTTYYNEQFL.

The V gene is TRBV10-3, the J gene TRBJ2-1; no firm D call. Trimming removed 4 bases at V and 13 bases at J, with 17 bases between. The CDR3 is made up of 13 amino acids. CDR1 and CDR2 from the germline V gene are ENHRY and SYGVKD. The CDR3: CAISGGPGETQFF. CDR3 DNA sequence: TGTGCCATCAGTGGTGGTCCCGGAGAGACCCAGTTCTTC.

The chain combines TRBV5-1 with TRBJ2-1; perhaps TRBD2 as D (5 bases). Germline V CDR1 and CDR2: SGHRS, YFSETQ. This CDR3 is built from 17 residues. Trimming removed 1 base from V and 0 bases from J, with 14 bases in between. CDR3 DNA: TGCGCCAGCAGCTTGCGGCAGAGAACTAGCTCCTACAATGAGCAGTTCTTC. This encodes CASSLRQRTSSYNEQFF.

The gene calls are TRBV4-1 and TRBJ2-5; D not resolved. Trimming took off 1 base at V and 0 bases at J, with 12 bases between the two ends. This CDR3 has 16 residues. Germline V CDR1 and CDR2: MGHRA, YSYEKL. CDR3 sequence reads: CASSQGVAAYQETQYF. CDR3 nucleotide sequence: TGCGCCAGCAGCCAAGGGGTAGCCGCATACCAAGAGACCCAGTACTTC.

The V call is TRBV20-1, the J call TRBJ2-5; 11 bases match TRBD2. Trimming at V came to 6 bases and at J to 11 bases, leaving 17 bases not matched to a gene. The CDR3 totals 15 residues. The germline gives CDR1 DFQATT, CDR2 SNEGSKA (reference sequence). The CDR3 region is CSAATTSGDYNEQYF. The CDR3 DNA is TGCAGTGCCGCCACGACTAGCGGGGATTACAATGAGCAGTACTTC.

J is TRBJ1-5 and V is TRBV5-5, with D unresolved. The CDR3 extends over 14 amino acids. The germline V gene has CDR1 SGHKS and CDR2 YYEKEE (reference sequence). Trimming took 0 bases from V and 4 from J, leaving 8 bases between them. DNA for the CDR3: TGTGCCAGCAGCTTGGTAGAAAGGAATCAGCCCCAGCATTTT. This codes for CASSLVERNQPQHF.